The T cell receptor (beta chain) under discussion was sequenced for a study of blood T cell repertoires in COVID-19. Clones were read by immunoSEQ multiplex PCR, and TCRdb kept only the in-frame ones, dropping some. Seen here are approximately 120,000 clones, approximately 80% observed once, and the top ten hold 25%. The V segment lost 0 bases and the J segment 7 bases; nucleotides outside the gene matches: 5. Germline CDR1 reads SGDLS; CDR2 reads YYNGEE. The CDR3 loop spans 14 amino acids. The receptor was derived from a human donor in a cohort sampled during active COVID-19. Sequencing was carried out using peripheral blood. J is TRBJ1-2 and V is TRBV9; 8 bases align to TRBD1. CDR3 nucleotides: TGTGCCAGCAGCGTAGGAGGACAGGGCGGTGGCTACACCTTC. Its translation is CASSVGGQGGGYTF.